The clone carrying this T cell receptor beta chain came up many times. V lost 5 bases and J lost 0, with 6 bases in between. CDR3 size: 13 residues. Germline V gene sequence: CDR1 SGHTA, CDR2 FQGTGA. TCRdb analysed the 5' RACE reads with MiXCR anew, one entry per CDR3 protein. The sample has tens of thousands of distinct CDR3 sequences, roughly 12% seen once. The data belong to a study of early T cells in non-severe SARS-CoV-2 infection. Sequencing input: whole blood. V and J are TRBV7-3 and TRBJ2-3; no clear D. This clonotype originated in an adult who was a healthcare worker with PCR-confirmed SARS-CoV-2 infection or an uninfected control (not recorded which). This chain's CDR3 is CASSATSTDTQYF. The CDR3, as DNA: TGTGCCAGCAGCGCAACTAGCACAGATACGCAGTATTTT.